The rows below give T cell receptor beta chains drawn from one sample of a study of T-cell memory formation after mild COVID-19. Via MiXCR, TCRdb re-called the 5' RACE reads, giving one row per CDR3 protein. Among some 150,000 distinct CDR3 sequences listed, roughly a fifth were seen once. The sequenced sample was PBMCs or a T cell subset sorted from them (not recorded which). The receptors here all came from an adult woman who had mild COVID-19 (a few samples of this study predate the infection). Cell type and time point are not known. CDR3s include the opening cysteine and the closing phenylalanine or tryptophan. Fields, in order: clone size, V gene, J gene, D gene, CDR3 DNA, CDR3 protein. D genes are given only for firm matches. Clone size is shown for a subset of rows, as once, few, many or a class of expanded clone.

few,TRBV5-1,TRBJ1-2,-,TGCGCCAGCAAACCCGGGACCGAGTTCTATGGCTACACCTTC,CASKPGTEFYGYTF
-,TRBV7-2,TRBJ2-2,-,TGTGCCAGCAGCTTAGACGGGAACACCGGGGAGCTGTTTTTT,CASSLDGNTGELFF
-,TRBV5-1,TRBJ2-4,TRBD1,TGCGCCAGCAGCTTGGCCGGGACAGGGGGAGGCCTCTACTTC,CASSLAGTGGGLYF
-,TRBV7-9,TRBJ2-3,-,TGTGCCAGCAGCGTCCGGGACAAAGATACGCAGTATTTT,CASSVRDKDTQYF
few,TRBV2,TRBJ2-3,TRBD2,TGTGCCAGCAGTGGGCGAGCGGGGGGGCCAGATACGCAGTATTTT,CASSGRAGGPDTQYF
-,TRBV5-1,TRBJ2-3,-,TGCGCCAGCAGCTTGCCGACCAGTAGCACAGATACGCAGTATTTT,CASSLPTSSTDTQYF
-,TRBV4-2,TRBJ2-3,-,TGTGCCAGCAGCCAAGACCCCCCTCTAGGGAGCACAGATACGCAGTATTTT,CASSQDPPLGSTDTQYF
-,TRBV6-6,TRBJ1-1,TRBD1,TGTGCCAGCAGGAGGGGACAGGGGGCTATGAACACTGAAGCTTTCTTT,CASRRGQGAMNTEAFF
few,TRBV18,TRBJ2-7,TRBD2,TGTGCCAGCACAGGACTAGCGGGAGGAGACGAGCAGTACTTC,CASTGLAGGDEQYF
few,TRBV7-9,TRBJ2-3,TRBD1,TGTGCCAGCAGCGCCCACAGGGGGAGAACAGATACGCAGTATTTT,CASSAHRGRTDTQYF
once,TRBV7-9,TRBJ2-3,-,TGTGCCAGCAGCTCCCGTTACTACACAGATACGCAGTATTTT,CASSSRYYTDTQYF
-,TRBV12-3/TRBV12-4,TRBJ1-5,-,TGTGCCAGCAGTTTTGGGGGAAGGGGACAGCCCCAGCATTTT,CASSFGGRGQPQHF
few,TRBV6-5,TRBJ1-2,TRBD1,TGTGCCAGCAGCCGACCGTGGGTTGGGACAGGCTATGGCTACACCTTC,CASSRPWVGTGYGYTF
once,TRBV10-3,TRBJ2-7,TRBD2,TGTGCCATCAGTTTAGCGGGGGGGATCTACGAGCAGTACTTC,CAISLAGGIYEQYF
-,TRBV12-3/TRBV12-4,TRBJ2-7,-,TGTGCCAGCACCACTTTCTCGGCGCACGAGCAGTACTTC,CASTTFSAHEQYF
many,TRBV24-1,TRBJ1-2,-,TGTGCCACCAGTGAGGGACACGGATCCTATGGCTACACCTTC,CATSEGHGSYGYTF
few,TRBV11-3,TRBJ2-1,-,TGTGCCAGCAGCTTAGAAGTAGTGTCGGAGCAGTTCTTC,CASSLEVVSEQFF
-,TRBV7-6,TRBJ1-5,-,TGTGCCAGCAGCCGAGGACCACGGCAGCCCCAGCATTTT,CASSRGPRQPQHF
-,TRBV20-1,TRBJ2-3,-,TGCAGTGTTATGGACTGGTACACAGATACGCAGTATTTT,CSVMDWYTDTQYF
-,TRBV15,TRBJ2-1,-,TGTGCCACCAGCACCCCCTCCTCCTCACAATACAATGAGCAGTTCTTC,CATSTPSSSQYNEQFF
few,TRBV7-9,TRBJ2-7,TRBD2,TGTGCCAGCAGCTTCGCGGGAGCTAAAGAGCAGTACTTC,CASSFAGAKEQYF
many,TRBV5-6,TRBJ2-4,TRBD1,TGTGCCAGCAAGAGGACAGGGGCCAAAAACATTCAGTACTTC,CASKRTGAKNIQYF
few,TRBV6-6,TRBJ2-1,TRBD2,TGTGCCAGCAGTTACCTCGGGACTAGCGGGGGTAAGAGCTCCTACAATGAGCAGTTCTTC,CASSYLGTSGGKSSYNEQFF
few,TRBV12-3/TRBV12-4,TRBJ1-5,-,TGTGCCAGCAGTTCCGATGTTGAAATAGCAGGTCAGCCCCAGCATTTT,CASSSDVEIAGQPQHF
-,TRBV18,TRBJ2-7,-,TGTGCCAGCTCACCGCCGGGACCACCGGAGCAGTACTTC,CASSPPGPPEQYF
-,TRBV10-3,TRBJ2-7,TRBD1,TGTGCCATCGCCAGGACAGGGTCCTACGAGCAGTACTTC,CAIARTGSYEQYF
few,TRBV4-1,TRBJ1-1,-,TGCGCCAGCAGCCGAGGCAAGCTGCGCATCTTT,CASSRGKLRIF
few,TRBV7-9,TRBJ2-6,-,TGTGCCAGCAGCCTCTCTGGTGCAACGGGGGCCAACGTCCTGACTTTC,CASSLSGATGANVLTF
few,TRBV5-1,TRBJ1-1,-,TGCGCCAGCAGCTGGCCATCGGGCGTGGGCACTGAAGCTTTCTTT,CASSWPSGVGTEAFF
-,TRBV5-1,TRBJ2-1,-,TGCGCCAGCAGCTCGAGTAGCGGAGGTTGGTACAATGAGCAGTTCTTC,CASSSSSGGWYNEQFF
-,TRBV5-1,TRBJ2-5,TRBD2,TGCGCCAGCAGCTCCCTTTCAGCGGGAGGTCGAGAGACCCAGTACTTC,CASSSLSAGGRETQYF
-,TRBV6-1,TRBJ1-6,-,TGTGCCAGCAGTTTGACCGCGCGGGACCCTGGTTCACCCCTCCACTTT,CASSLTARDPGSPLHF
few,TRBV30,TRBJ1-1,-,TGTGCCTGGAGTGTAGGTCAGCACACTGAAGCTTTCTTT,CAWSVGQHTEAFF
-,TRBV20-1,TRBJ2-5,TRBD1,TGCAGTGCTGGAAGACAGGGGTTAGAGACCCAGTACTTC,CSAGRQGLETQYF
few,TRBV5-6,TRBJ2-5,TRBD1,TGTGCCAGCAGCTTGGGACAGGGCGTAGAGACCCAGTACTTC,CASSLGQGVETQYF
few,TRBV3-1,TRBJ2-3,TRBD2,TGTGCCAGCAGCATTAGCGGGGGGGGCACAGATACGCAGTATTTT,CASSISGGGTDTQYF
-,TRBV12-3/TRBV12-4,TRBJ2-5,TRBD2,TGTGCCAGCTCCTGGGGACTAGCGGGGGGTCTGTACTTC,CASSWGLAGGLYF
-,TRBV7-3,TRBJ2-2,-,TGTGCCAGCAGCTTAAGTGGGGCGCAAAGGAAGCTGTTTTTT,CASSLSGAQRKLFF
-,TRBV20-1,TRBJ2-3,TRBD2,TGCAGTGCTTATAGCGGGGCAGATACGCAGTATTTT,CSAYSGADTQYF
-,TRBV5-1,TRBJ1-2,-,TGCGCCAGCAGTTTGTCCTCGGCCCCCCTCTCCTATGGCTACACCTTC,CASSLSSAPLSYGYTF
few,TRBV6-5,TRBJ2-7,-,TGTGCCAGCAAACCCGGCGGACCGACCTACGAGCAGTACTTC,CASKPGGPTYEQYF
-,TRBV5-1,TRBJ1-4,-,TGCGCCAGCAGCTTGCGTTTAGGACAGTCGAAAGGTGAAAAACTGTTTTTT,CASSLRLGQSKGEKLFF
-,TRBV19,TRBJ1-5,TRBD1,TGTGCCAGTAGTAGACAGGGGGCGGGAAGCAATCAGCCCCAGCATTTT,CASSRQGAGSNQPQHF
few,TRBV6-5,TRBJ1-5,TRBD1,TGTGCCAGCAGGTCAACAGGGGTAGGACAGCCCCAGCATTTT,CASRSTGVGQPQHF
-,TRBV7-6,TRBJ2-1,TRBD2,TGTGCCAGCAGCCGGAGATGGACTAGCTCCTACAATGAGCAGTTCTTC,CASSRRWTSSYNEQFF
-,TRBV20-1,TRBJ2-1,-,TGCAGTGCTTCCAGAGGGGGGAGGGCCCAAAATGAGCAGTTCTTC,CSASRGGRAQNEQFF
many,TRBV7-3,TRBJ2-1,TRBD1,TGTGCCAGCAGCTTACTGGGACAGGGATACAATGAGCAGTTCTTC,CASSLLGQGYNEQFF
few,TRBV29-1,TRBJ1-5,TRBD1,TGCAGCGTAGGGACAGGTTATAGCAATCAGCCCCAGCATTTT,CSVGTGYSNQPQHF
-,TRBV7-3,TRBJ2-1,-,TGTGCCAGCAGCTTAACAGGGGGCGCGGGGAATGAGCAGTTCTTC,CASSLTGGAGNEQFF
few,TRBV3-1,TRBJ2-1,-,TGTGCCAGCAGTCCCATGGGTCTCGCCTACAATGAGCAGTTCTTC,CASSPMGLAYNEQFF
few,TRBV27,TRBJ1-1,TRBD1,TGTGCCAGCAGTCCTCCGGGACAGAGGATGGGGACTGAAGCTTTCTTT,CASSPPGQRMGTEAFF